Only a few counts were recorded for the clone carrying this TCR beta chain. Germline values: CDR1 MDHEN, CDR2 SYDVKM. CDR3 length equals 15 residues. The V end lost 5 bases, the J end lost 1 base, and 12 bases lay between the germline ends. The sample belongs to a study of cytomegalovirus exposure and HLA in healthy donors. The study ran its PCR with 60 Vbeta and 13 Jbeta primers. Only in-frame clones appear in the TCRdb table, and some are missing; sequencing was by immunoSEQ multiplex PCR. The data show tens of thousands of clones, approximately 79% seen once. The receptor's source is a female donor in good health and CMV-seronegative. The sequenced material came from PBMCs. The chain has TRBV28 and TRBJ1-5, with a tentative D call TRBD1 (6 bases). The CDR3 nucleotides read TGTGCCAGCAGTAGGTCAGGGGTGAGCAATCAGCCCCAGCATTTT. Its protein is CASSRSGVSNQPQHF.